This T cell receptor beta chain was obtained from a study of blood T cells in healthy people across ages (dated by TCRdb to the mid-2010s). With respect to the entire study: In model experiments, roughly one uniquely barcoded TCR beta cDNA molecule per two T cells was captured by template switching. Using deep sequencing normalized with unique cDNA molecular identifiers, the study measured how TCR beta repertoire diversity changes with age. Four age groups were formed from the donors: young (average 16 years), middle-aged (approximately 40), aged (62) and long-lived (about 80). To avoid experimental bias, donors of different ages were distributed randomly across sequencing lanes. Two additional independent replicas of 1 million unique cDNA reads from the same blood draw were analyzed for two donors (one aged 18 to 30 and one aged 80 or older). Points the paper makes about the study in general: Estimates of total diversity from one million sequenced T cells were regarded as lower bounds and underestimates. Observed TCR beta diversity per million T cells fell roughly linearly with age, and a significant reduction was already apparent by age roughly 40. Compared with the aged group, more naive CD4+ T cells, fewer expanded clones and increased TCR diversity were shown by the long-lived group, suggesting age selection. Donor CMV infection status was unknown, potentially confounding age-related changes in expanded clonotypes. Since profiling was done on bulk unsorted PBMCs, naive and antigen-experienced compartments could not be conclusively compared. There was a strong correlation between observed TCR beta diversity and the percentage of naive T cells measured by flow cytometry.

Library creation used 5' RACE. Sequencing took place on an Illumina HiSeq 2500. A second about 7 to 11 cycle PCR used a sample-barcoded 5' primer and a J-beta primer mix. Each TCR beta cDNA molecule received a unique molecular identifier from a template-switch 5' adaptor carrying 12 random nucleotides. Each sample yielded at least 2.5 million CDR3-containing paired-end reads. First-strand cDNA synthesis was performed from all RNA using the Mint cDNA synthesis kit, with priming by a TRBC-specific oligonucleotide. After uracil-DNA glycosylase treatment, a first 18-cycle PCR used universal primers M1SS and BC2_uni_R on all cDNA. In the paper's pipeline: For normalization, 1 million high-quality reads were randomly selected from each sample, with every read carrying a distinct molecular identifier. Instead of being binned into consensus sequences, reads with shared molecular identifiers were discarded. MiTCR, run with a Q25 quality threshold and the strictest error-elimination algorithm, handled CDR3 identification, clonotype clustering and error correction. Lower-bound total TCR beta diversity was estimated with a nonparametric unseen species model using Euler transformation. TCRdb took the public reads, trimmed them with fastp at Q25, ran MiXCR for clone calling and kept in-frame beta chains. Records with the same CDR3 protein are collapsed into one entry carrying the most frequent genes and DNA. The V and J calls and clone size come from TCRdb's table, not from the authors' own analysis. Here the sample has roughly 2 million distinct CDR3 sequences; approximately 50% occur a single time. About 2.1% of the sample is taken by the ten largest.

This clonotype was recorded a few times. Its antigen remains undetermined. The sample holds no much larger clone one base away, and base qualities are not on file. CDR1 and CDR2 were assigned from the germline V gene as SGHRS and YFSETQ. V is reduced by 0 bases and J by 4 bases, leaving a spacing of 13 bases between them. The CDR3 starts with the cysteine, ends with the phenylalanine, and has 15 residues. Only the CDR3 part of the read is kept: 45 bases, read in frame from the first base. Donors were under 40 systemically healthy Caucasian individuals from Russia aged roughly 6 to 100 years. About 10 milliliters of peripheral blood were drawn from each donor into EDTA-treated Vacutainer tubes. Ficoll-Paque density-gradient centrifugation was used to isolate PBMCs, with at least 6 million per sample. Trizol reagent was used to extract total RNA from PBMCs, with at least 5 micrograms per sample. For every donor, flow cytometry on a PBMC aliquot measured the percentage of naive CD45RAhigh/CD27high T cells.

Sequenced sample: blood. This chain is built from TRBV5-1 and TRBJ2-5; TRBD2 is perhaps the D gene, given 6 matching bases. This clonotype originated in a woman aged 40 to 50 in good health. The nucleotide sequence is given as TGCGCCAGCAGCTTGGGCTCTCAGGGACTAGAGACCCAGTACTTC. It specifies CASSLGSQGLETQYF.